What follows are 5 T cell receptor beta chains derived from one specimen sequenced in a study of T cells in localized non-small cell lung cancer. Assay: immunoSEQ multiplex PCR; the TCRdb copy retains only in-frame clones and omits some. The sample contains around 70,000 clones, 85% to 90% of which appear only once. The source was peripheral blood, collected before any cancer treatment. These receptors originate from a male donor older than 55 with stage III squamous cell lung carcinoma.

Only a few counts were recorded for this clone. This chain uses TRBV5-1 with TRBJ1-1; D gene uncertain. Per germline, CDR1 SGHRS and CDR2 YFSETQ. Trimming cost V 0 bases and J 5 bases, with 8 bases left between them. The CDR3 extends over 13 amino acids. CDR3 sequence (DNA): TGCGCCAGCAGCTTGGAAGCGGCAACTGAAGCTTTCTTT. It translates to CASSLEAATEAFF.

This clone was detected only a few times. The rearrangement joins TRBV11-2 to TRBJ2-6, with D unresolved. The CDR3 is made up of 16 amino acids. V lost 2 bases to trimming and J lost 2 bases, with 10 bases between them. Germline V gene sequence: CDR1 SGHAT, CDR2 FQNNGV. CDR3 bases: TGTGCCAGCAGCTTAAACGCGGCGGCTGGGGCCAACGTCCTGACTTTC. This encodes CASSLNAAAGANVLTF.

The V and J genes are TRBV9 and TRBJ2-5, with TRBD1 identical over 12 bases. Germline V gene lookup returns CDR1 SGDLS and CDR2 YYNGEE. The CDR3 spans 17 residues. With V trimmed by 4 bases and J by 5 bases, 12 bases remained unmatched. CDR3 nucleotide sequence: TGTGCCAGCAGCACTCGACCGGGACAGGGGGCAGGGGAGACCCAGTACTTC. This translates into CASSTRPGQGAGETQYF.

The chain uses TRBV7-9 and TRBJ1-1, with unresolved D. The CDR3 spans 13 residues. CDR1 SEHNR and CDR2 FQNEAQ come from the germline V gene (reference sequence). Trimming shortened V by 5 bases and J by 3 bases, and 10 bases separated the two germline ends. The CDR3 region is CASSPFLDTEAFF. The CDR3 nucleotides are TGTGCCAGCAGCCCATTCCTGGACACTGAAGCTTTCTTT.

The V gene is TRBV6-6, the J gene TRBJ2-7, with 9 nucleotides matching TRBD1. The CDR3 loop spans 15 amino acids. Germline V gives CDR1 MNHNY, CDR2 SVGAGI (reference sequence). V trimming: 2 bases; J trimming: 2 bases; junction bases outside the gene matches: 4. Written as DNA, the CDR3 is TGTGCCAGCAGTTACAAGGGACAGGGTACCTACGAGCAGTACGTC. Translating it yields CASSYKGQGTYEQYV.